This T cell receptor beta chain was retrieved from a study of somatic mutations in cytotoxic T cells in rheumatoid arthritis. On the study more broadly: Certain T-cell populations stained with V beta antibodies were FACS-sorted to nearly 100% purity, and V beta1+ cells were TCRB-sequenced. Study conclusions and caveats: Neither rheumatoid arthritis patients nor age-matched healthy controls had significantly different CD8+ T-cell clonality from the other group.

Assay used: immunoSEQ multiplex PCR; TCRdb lists only in-frame clones, some missing. The data hold some 14,000 clones, with 60% to 85% observed a single time. Trimming removed 5 bases at V and 8 bases at J, with 13 bases between. The CDR3 has 13 amino acids. Germline assignment: CDR1 SGHVS and CDR2 FNYEAQ. Using positive magnetic bead selection on an AutoMACS, CD4+ and CD8+ cells were isolated, after which their purity was checked by flow cytometry. Worth noting for this clone: Its target is not known.

The TCR originated in an adult with rheumatoid arthritis. V and J are TRBV7-6 and TRBJ2-1; D is possibly TRBD2 (5 bases). Sequencing was carried out using CD8+ T cells sorted from blood. The CDR3 nucleotides read TGTGCCAGCAGCACCGGAGGTTGGCATGAGCAGTTCTTC. Translated: CASSTGGWHEQFF.